Listed here is a single T cell receptor (beta chain). This clone's antigen is unknown. The missing CDR3 end, 3 residues past where the read stops, is filled in from the germline J gene. Standard criteria, namely reduction of serum IgG, IgA and/or IgM below the normal range together with specific antibody deficiency, were applied for the diagnosis of CVID. The CVID group comprised 45 or so subjects, roughly 15 female and roughly 30 male, aged 9 to 64 years with a mean age of roughly 36. Predominantly Caucasian heritage was noted among both the CVID patients and the healthy controls. Replacement immunoglobulin therapy had been administered to all CVID subjects for at least one year at the time of study participation. At the time of blood collection, no CVID subject was ill or was being treated with immunomodulatory or immunosuppressive medication. From each donor, 5 to 8 ml of heparinized peripheral whole blood was collected. Genomic DNA from adults with common variable immune deficiency (CVID) and from healthy adult controls was used to sequence TCRbeta CDR3 repertoires. Diluted blood was density-centrifuged over Hypaque 1077 or Ficoll-Paque to isolate peripheral blood mononuclear cells. Unsorted mononuclear cells served as the source of genomic DNA, which was extracted either by Qiagen column purification or by a centrifugation-based method.

The data were obtained in a study of T cell clonality in common variable immunodeficiency (dated by TCRdb to 2013 to 2016). CVID samples and control samples contributed equivalent amounts of genomic DNA as sequencing input. For every sample, a 60 bp segment covering the rearranged TCRbeta CDR3 region was amplified and then sequenced. TCRbeta amplification used the immunoSEQ assay, a bias-corrected multiplex PCR with high-throughput sequencing. Turning to the authors' computational methods: Every unique nucleotide sequence counted as a clone and was annotated with V, D and J genes, copy number and frequency. Sequences were labeled productive if in frame, and non-productive if out of frame or containing stop codons. As previously described, Shannon's entropy was used to calculate clonality. Mean CDR3 Kyte-Doolittle hydropathy was derived from the predicted amino acid sequences of productive clones. Using the R hclust function, scaled V gene usage was clustered hierarchically with Manhattan distance and complete linkage. To assess clone sharing by CDR3 amino acid sequence, 12 repertoires per group were resampled over 100 rounds. The repertoires were screened for 65 to 75 published EBV-specific TCRbeta sequences and 200 to 250 published CMV-specific TCRbeta sequences. After two CVID samples that produced fewer than 10,000 sequences were dropped from the analysis, some 40 CVID repertoires remained. Sourced from immuneACCESS, this table was stored by TCRdb with only in-frame sequences that have V and J called. A share of the clones is absent; for the studies checked, an unresolved V gene accounts for under half, and the remainder has no known explanation. V, J and clone size derive from that table, while D and trimming were established from the DNA sequence. Here the sample lists 15,000 to 20,000 clones, none seen once only. Approximately 15% of the sample is in the top ten clones.

Taken from cysteine to phenylalanine, the CDR3 has 15 residues. The DNA shown is the part of the CDR3 that was read: 36 bases, in frame from base 1. The germline V gene (reference sequence) yields SGHNT for CDR1 and YYREEE for CDR2. V is trimmed back by 5 bases and J by 6 bases, and the junction contains 10 bases that no gene match accounts for. Study-level results and caveats: CVID TCRbeta sequences were reported to have fewer deletions and N-nucleotide insertions and to lack highly modified clones with 13 or more V deletions. It was noted by the authors that sequencing of the repertoires of T cell subpopulations would be needed to clarify the cause of the increased clonality in CVID. Even though DNA input was the same, control samples had an average of around 81,000 unique sequences each, compared with about 30,000 in CVID samples. Compared with healthy controls, CVID subjects showed increased TCRbeta clonality (t-test p = 0.018), a feature most characteristic of about a third of subjects. Correlations between repertoire features and clinical complications were limited by patient heterogeneity within the CVID cohort. CVID subjects shared fewer TCRbeta clones with each other than healthy controls did (p < 0.0001).

This TCR was recovered from a human donor with common variable immunodeficiency. Sequencing input: peripheral blood mononuclear cells. The sequence links TRBV5-4 to TRBJ2-7; TRBD1 matches 11 bases in the middle. Incomplete CDR3 DNA: TGTGCCAGCAGTAACCTAGGGACAGGGGGTCGCGAG. It encodes CASSNLGTGGRE. The whole CDR3 is CASSNLGTGGREQYF.